The 5 T cell receptor beta chains presented below share a single source sample, sequenced in a study of blood T cell repertoires in COVID-19. Libraries were prepared by immunoSEQ multiplex PCR; TCRdb keeps only in-frame clonotypes and omits some of them. Of 90,000 to 120,000 clones in the sample, roughly four fifths were seen once. Sequenced sample: peripheral blood. These receptors were obtained from a man between 65 and 85 years old with active or convalescent COVID-19.

J is TRBJ1-2 and V is TRBV28; 7 bases align to TRBD1. The germline CDR1 and CDR2 sequences are MDHEN and SYDVKM. J was trimmed by 4 bases and V by 10 bases; bases with no gene match: 6. The CDR3 is 12 residues long. The DNA of the CDR3 is TGTGCCATCCGACAGGGAACCTATGGCTACACCTTC. Translating it yields CAIRQGTYGYTF.

The gene calls are TRBV27 and TRBJ2-1; D is undetermined. There are 15 residues in the CDR3. V shed 0 bases and J shed 2 bases, with 8 bases lying between them. Germline V gene sequence: CDR1 MNHEY, CDR2 SMNVEV (reference sequence). This chain's CDR3 is CASSLSTPTYNEQFF. CDR3 nucleotides: TGTGCCAGCAGTTTATCGACTCCTACCTACAATGAGCAGTTCTTC.

This clone was counted between two and nine times. J is TRBJ1-2 and V is TRBV11-2; possibly TRBD1 for D (5 bases). CDR3 size: 14 residues. Germline V lookup: CDR1 SGHAT, CDR2 FQNNGV. V was cut by 0 bases and J by 2 bases, with 7 bases left in between. The CDR3 here is CASSLEAGNYGYTF. The DNA of the CDR3 is TGTGCCAGCAGCTTAGAGGCAGGGAACTATGGCTACACCTTC.

The chain is built from TRBV7-2 and TRBJ1-3, with D unresolved. CDR3 size: 16 residues. The V end was cut by 2 bases, the J end by 2 bases, with 13 bases between. Germline V gives CDR1 SGHTA, CDR2 FQGNSA. The CDR3 loop is CASSLRVSLTGNTIYF. The DNA for the CDR3 is TGTGCCAGCAGCTTACGGGTTTCTCTAACTGGAAACACCATATATTTT.

The chain links TRBV12-3 or TRBV12-4 to TRBJ2-7, with 10 bases that match TRBD2. The CDR3 has 13 residues. J was trimmed by 6 bases and V by 8 bases; bases with no gene match: 7. The CDR3 DNA reads as TGTGCCAGCCGGCCTAGCGGGGGATCCGAGCAGTACTTC. Amino acid sequence: CASRPSGGSEQYF.